The clone carrying this T cell receptor (beta chain) was counted ten times or more. Its antigen is unidentified. The source of the sample is a study of T cells in Graves' hyperthyroidism and ophthalmopathy. The CDR3 covers 11 residues. V lost 6 bases, J lost 7 bases, and 9 bases lay in between. CDR1 LNHDA and CDR2 SQIVND come from the germline V gene (reference sequence). Whole-study results and caveats: Also found in blood were most expanded thyroid clonotypes above 0.001. Onset of ophthalmopathy came a median approximately 6.5 months after the model predicted it.

Uncontrolled infections, other autoimmune diseases, pregnancy or lactation led to exclusion of patients. The diagnostic basis comprised clinical symptoms, serum thyroxine and TRAb, thyroid ultrasound and orbital computed tomography. Amplified regions were TCR beta CDR3 sequences from RNA transcripts. Initially, a first-round RT-PCR of the TCR CDR3 employed the HTBI primer set. TCRdb re-analysed the multiplex PCR reads in MiXCR, keeping a single row per CDR3 protein. The sample holds 450,000 to 700,000 distinct CDR3 sequences, about half seen once. Material: peripheral blood or thyroid tissue (not recorded which). The clonotype comes from an adult woman with Graves' disease, either hyperthyroidism or ophthalmopathy (not recorded which). The chain is built from TRBV19 and TRBJ1-1, with no clear D. CDR3 sequence reads: CASRQRHEAFF. The CDR3 DNA reads TGTGCCAGTAGACAGAGGCATGAAGCTTTCTTT.